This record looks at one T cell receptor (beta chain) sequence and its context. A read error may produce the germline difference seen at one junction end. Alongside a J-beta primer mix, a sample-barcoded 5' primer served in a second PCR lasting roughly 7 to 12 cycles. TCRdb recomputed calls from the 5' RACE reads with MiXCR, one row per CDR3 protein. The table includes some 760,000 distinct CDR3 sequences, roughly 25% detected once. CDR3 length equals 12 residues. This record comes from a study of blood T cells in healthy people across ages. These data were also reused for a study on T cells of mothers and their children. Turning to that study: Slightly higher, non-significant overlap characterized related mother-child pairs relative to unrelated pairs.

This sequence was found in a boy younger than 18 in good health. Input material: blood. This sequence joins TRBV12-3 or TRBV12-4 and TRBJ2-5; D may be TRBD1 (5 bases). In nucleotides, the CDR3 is TGTGCCAGCAGTCCTGACAGAGCTCGTAGGTTCTTC. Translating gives CASSPDRARRFF.